This T cell receptor (beta chain) was identified during a study of cytomegalovirus exposure and HLA in healthy donors (dated by TCRdb to between 2016 and 2019). Regarding the research as a whole: An earlier analysis of 587 of the donors reported approximately 260 Gb of sequence data and approximately 120 million unique TCR beta sequences obtained from around 180 million T cells. An early release covering 500 to 750 HLA-typed donors comprised 250 to 350 gigabases of sequencing data and approximately 80 million unique TCR sequences. The study aimed to test whether signatures of past pathogen exposure could be identified by cataloging public T cell receptors. All discovery cohort repertoires had been generated on a single sequencing platform. HLA typing covered class I and class II loci at four-digit resolution. High-throughput TCR immunosequencing, statistical association of individual TCRs with disease status, and machine learning were combined to predict cytomegalovirus infection status. The T cell repertoires of roughly 660 subjects were profiled by immunosequencing and related to cytomegalovirus serostatus. A handful of DR-DQ haplotypes were handled as single units for association and clustering because linkage in the cohort was strong. Typing coverage varied by locus: roughly 629-630 donors for A, B, C, DRB1 and DQB1; roughly 500 for DQA1; about 570 for DPA1; more than 450 for DPB1. The later analysis used no new phenotypic data to find candidate immune exposures, relying instead on TCR beta sequences and their occurrence across donors. Of the roughly 400 genotyped donors, approximately 80% fell in the genetic ancestry cluster associated with self-reported Caucasian donors. A later analysis re-analyzed previously published TCR beta repertoires from roughly 600 donors and added high-resolution HLA genotyping to study TCR occurrence patterns. Among several hundred genotyped donors of the cohort, an average of around 240,000 unique TCR beta nucleotide sequences was sequenced per donor, of which 15% to 20% were non-productive. In a later genetic analysis, genome-wide SNP genotypes for about three fifths of the 666 donors were used, and that subset was treated as a discovery cohort. An earlier analysis of fewer than 700 of the donors applied high-throughput TCR beta sequencing to assess whether each TCR beta V gene segment acted as functional or pseudogenic. In addition to the first cohort of around 670 subjects, a separate validation cohort of 120 different subjects was used. Donor age, sex, ethnicity and CMV serostatus were compiled together with the repertoire data.

General findings and caveats noted by the study authors: The 87-base-pair reads could not distinguish some IMGT-functional V segments, including TRBV6-2 and TRBV6-3, so those segments were excluded. The presence/absence analyses assumed that sequencing depth was roughly uniform across donors, and that assumption may not be true. Assigning TCR associations to individual alleles was difficult when HLA alleles, especially DR and DQ, strongly co-occurred. In a later analysis, HLA-associated TCR beta chains were found to be more clonally expanded and to have lower generation probabilities than equally common non-associated chains. Roughly 17 rarely observed V segments, including chromosome 9 orphons, were excluded from the earlier analysis of a few hundred of the donors because counts were too low. Only TCR beta chains were sequenced in this cohort, and the absence of alpha or paired-chain data limited detectable features. According to the authors, the approach could potentially be generalized to other disease states and immunological phenotypes. A cluster of highly shared sequence variants was judged likely to be a technical artifact of the sequencing pipeline. A few of the identified cytomegalovirus-associated TCR beta chains were confirmed in vitro to be specific for cytomegalovirus antigens. In a later genetic analysis, a missense DCLRE1C variant was associated with V-gene and J-gene trimming of TCR beta chains, and the association was replicated in an independent cohort. In a later analysis, TCR association rates were found to vary across HLA loci, with the most associated TCRs seen for DRB1 alleles and the fewest for HLA-C alleles. While some public TCRs were present in many individuals, most TCR sequences turned up only very rarely across donors. A later analysis found that most CMV-associated TCR beta chains appeared HLA-restricted, with HLA associations seemingly driven largely by CMV exposure. In a later analysis, several top co-occurrence clusters were reported to appear linked to parvovirus B19, influenza, CMV and Epstein-Barr virus. Immune exposure information for the cohort was limited to CMV serostatus. A further reported finding was that TCR beta sequences accurately predicted the HLA-A and HLA-B alleles for most subjects in the first cohort. Because HLA typing was missing for some donors at each locus, association tests included only the typed subset. A later analysis associated 16,951 TCR beta sequences with specific HLA alleles at a false discovery rate of 0.05. In an earlier analysis of under 600 of the donors, most TCR beta V segments were observed in productive rearrangements about 90% or about 30% of the time, broadly matching IMGT annotations. A total of fewer than 200 TCR beta chains were listed by the study as associated with cytomegalovirus. Correlated functional status among segregating V segments might be attributable to linkage disequilibrium, but an unknown experimental factor could not be ruled out. Compared with the roughly 710-donor mean, donors in an Asian-associated ancestry cluster had fewer N-insertions in productive TCRs, according to a later genetic analysis. The classifier was reported to diagnose cytomegalovirus status with high specificity and sensitivity in both the original cohort and the validation cohort.

Concerning this clone itself: No antigen is known for it. The record has no base qualities; no much larger clone is one base away.

Library method: the immunoSEQ multiplex PCR assay. For the multiplex PCR, a mixture combining 60 forward primers for TCR Vbeta segments and 13 reverse primers for TCR Jbeta segments was used. The CDR3 region of rearranged TCR beta genes was amplified from genomic DNA with a multiplex PCR assay. Amplified TCR beta libraries were sequenced as 87-base-pair reads on the Illumina HiSeq System. For the original study's pipeline: A later analysis tallied 75 million to 95 million unique TCR beta chains across the 666 repertoires, and about 10 million of those chains were shared by two or more donors. Raw reads were error-corrected and collapsed into unique sequences with a nearest-neighbor algorithm that merged closely related sequences to remove PCR and sequencing errors. V, D and J gene segments were assigned by aligning CDR3 sequences to IMGT reference sequences. For a sequence to be retained, at least a six-nucleotide match to both a V gene segment and a J gene segment was required. A rearrangement was called productive if the CDR3 had no stop codons and remained in frame with V and J, and every other rearrangement was called non-productive. CDR3 was defined according to IMGT convention as the region running from the second conserved V-encoded cysteine to the conserved J-encoded phenylalanine. The earlier analysis of some 600 of the donors excluded sequences that lacked an unambiguous match to a single V gene segment. An earlier analysis of 450 to 650 of the donors called V segments functional above 56.7% productive rearrangements and segregating when the between-donor standard deviation exceeded 5%. A statistical classification framework was built for diagnosing cytomegalovirus status from the catalog of TCR beta chain sequences. A later analysis assigned V and J genes by comparing TCR nucleotide sequences with IMGT/GENE-DB human TR gene sequences. A later analysis assigned CDR3 sequences and most-parsimonious VDJ recombination scenarios with the TCRdist pipeline. In a later analysis, each TCR beta chain was defined by its CDR3 amino acid sequence together with its V-gene family, and reads lacking a unique V-gene family were excluded. In a later analysis, 450 to 600 highly shared, low-generation-probability nucleotide sequences were removed to address suspected cross-contamination and a sequencing artifact. For each public chain, a later analysis derived a clonal expansion index from normalized ranks of inferred template counts within each repertoire. Generation probabilities in a later analysis came from a VDJ recombination model fitted to out-of-frame rearrangements, and those results were checked against IGoR. A later analysis scored TCR-TCR, TCR-HLA and TCR-CMV co-occurrence with hypergeometric tests, applying a repertoire-size bias correction to TCR pairs. To estimate false discovery rates, a later analysis permuted the HLA or CMV assignments 20 times. In a later analysis, co-occurring TCRs were grouped using DBSCAN, and TCRdist sequence similarity was added for clustering within HLA-allele-positive subsets. Repertoires with fewer than 30,000 or more than 120,000 public chains, plus five repertoires with anomalous nucleotide sharing, were excluded from co-occurrence clustering. TCRdb took over this immuneACCESS table, retaining in-frame rearrangements with V and J assigned. Such tables are incomplete; in checked studies, under half of the missing clones stem from an unresolved V gene, and the remainder is unexplained. D and trimming come from the DNA, and the V and J calls and clone size come from that table. The sample yields about 190,000 clones; 82% were counted once. About 0.78% of the sample lies in the top ten.

The cohort consisted of 650 to 850 healthy bone marrow donors. At the time of sampling, every cohort member was nominally healthy, though immune exposures that went unrecorded were likely present. The donor tested CMV seronegative and was one of the 352 seronegative cohort members. Each donor provided a peripheral blood sample, and peripheral blood mononuclear cells were used for TCR beta sequencing. Genomic DNA was extracted from the blood cell samples with the Qiagen DNeasy Blood Extraction Kit. V and J are truncated by 5 bases and 6 bases respectively, leaving an intervening sequence of 11 bases. The CDR3 runs 13 amino acids, cysteine and phenylalanine included. Only the CDR3 DNA is retained, 39 bases long and in frame from the first base. CDR1 and CDR2 are drawn from the germline V gene: SGHTA, FQGNSA.

The sequence was collected from a woman aged 18 to 35 in good health and CMV-seronegative. The sequenced sample was PBMCs. The V and J genes are TRBV7-2 and TRBJ1-3; the D gene identity is not certain. At the DNA level, the sequence is TGTGCCAGCAGCCCCGGCGCGGCAAACACCATATATTTT. Translated, it reads CASSPGAANTIYF. When the CDR3 is completed using the reference TRBV7-2 and TRBJ1-3 genes on either side, the full variable domain is GAGVSQSPSNKVTEKGKDVELRCDPISGHTALYWYRQSLGQGLEFLIYFQGNSAPDKSGLPSDRFSAERTGGSVSTLTIQRTQQEDSAVYLCASSPGAANTIYFGEGSWLTVV.